This TCR beta chain was recovered during a study of regulatory T cells in long-lasting Graves disease. The CDR3 consists of 23 residues. The V gene's germline CDR1 is GTSNPN and CDR2 SVGIG (reference sequence). The junction had 31 bases not matched to a gene; V was cut back by 4 bases and J by 7 bases. The time point is: persistent/refractory GD, antithyroid drugs over 5 years with positive TRAb. Preparation of the TCR library used RNA extracted from PBMCs. American Thyroid Association guidelines served as the basis for diagnosing Graves' disease. Library construction for TCR beta used iRepertoire HTBI primers and Arm-PCR of CDR3 regions. MiXCR, run by TCRdb on the multiplex PCR reads, gives a single entry per CDR3 protein. The sample holds over 300,000 distinct CDR3 sequences, 20% seen once.

Source: peripheral blood mononuclear cells (PBMCs), taken when the disease was refractory, from a patient treated with antithyroid drugs. The receptor was isolated from a female donor with Graves disease. The genes are TRBV30 and TRBJ2-7; 16 bases fit TRBD2. Written as DNA, the CDR3 is TGTGCCTGGAAAGTAGGCCGGCTCGGGACTAGCGGGAGGGACCCCCCCTCCTACCAAGAGCAGTACTTC. It encodes CAWKVGRLGTSGRDPPSYQEQYF.